The sequence of this T cell receptor (beta chain) was determined in a study of blood T cell repertoires in COVID-19. This CDR3 has 16 residues. Losses at the gene ends were 2 bases for V and 2 bases for J; bases not matched to a gene: 8. Germline CDR1 and CDR2: SEHNR and FQNEAQ (reference sequence). The method was immunoSEQ multiplex PCR; TCRdb's version includes in-frame clones alone and lacks a portion of them. This sample has fewer than 110,000 clones; approximately 92% occur once, and the top ten carry roughly 5.6%. This clonotype originated in a man aged 45-60 years with active COVID-19. Sequenced input: peripheral blood. The V gene is TRBV7-9, the J gene TRBJ2-7, with 8 bases aligning to TRBD2. The CDR3 nucleotides are TGTGCCAGCAGCTTATCGGCCCTCGGGAGGGCCTACGAGCAGTACTTC. Translation gives CASSLSALGRAYEQYF.